This TCR beta chain was sequenced during a study of blood T cell repertoires in COVID-19. The V gene lost 2 bases and the J gene lost 4 bases, with 4 bases spanning the gap. Germline loops: CDR1 MNHNS, CDR2 SASEGT. CDR3 length: 12 amino acids. Using immunoSEQ multiplex PCR, the repertoire was profiled, and TCRdb retains in-frame clones only, with some absent. The table records roughly 230,000 clones, 80% to 85% of them present only once. The sample was PBMCs or T cells enriched from blood (not recorded which). This sequence joins TRBV6-1 and TRBJ2-3; no clear D gene. This receptor was identified in a man aged 50 or older who had recovered from COVID-19. The CDR3 region is CASSELSDTQYF. In DNA, the CDR3 is TGTGCCAGCAGTGAACTCTCAGATACGCAGTATTTT.